Detailed here is one T cell receptor (beta chain). The target antigen is unknown. The CDR3 consists of 13 residues. V was shortened by 0 bases and J by 8 bases, with 11 bases between the two germline ends. Per germline, CDR1 SGDLS and CDR2 YYNGEE. This sample was included in a study of chemoradiotherapy in HPV16-positive cancers. General study findings and limits: For HPV16-positive patients, expanding HPV-responsive T cells associated with longer recurrence-free survival.

Here immunoSEQ multiplex PCR was the method, and the copy in TCRdb shows in-frame clones only, minus some. The data show 19,000 or so clones, with 85% to 95% seen just once and roughly an eighth held by the top ten. The sequence derives from a human donor with HPV-associated anogenital cancer. The sample consisted of blood, taken from a patient who underwent chemoradiotherapy. This chain joins TRBV9 and TRBJ1-2, with D uncertain. CDR3 amino acids: CASSVGGRGGYTF. DNA for the CDR3: TGTGCCAGCAGCGTAGGCGGGCGCGGAGGCTACACCTTC.